This T cell receptor (beta chain) was profiled in a study of cytomegalovirus exposure and HLA in healthy donors. PCR amplification relied on 60 Vbeta primers (plus 13 Jbeta primers). In the study's own analysis: In a later analysis, the count reached 80 million or so unique TCR beta chains, with approximately 11 million shared. Here immunoSEQ multiplex PCR was the method, and the copy in TCRdb shows in-frame clones only, minus some. The D gene and trimming were derived from the DNA, and the V and J assignments and clone size from that table. Of 90,000 to 140,000 clones detected, under 85% appear once; the ten largest clones hold 5% to 6.5%. V shed 3 bases and J 10 bases; nucleotides not matched to a gene: 12. The germline gives CDR1 SGHAT, CDR2 FQNNGV. The CDR3 extends over 16 amino acids.

The specimen sequenced was PBMCs. V is TRBV11-2 and J is TRBJ2-1; 10 bases are a match to TRBD2. The origin of this receptor is a young man in good health and CMV-seronegative. CDR3 DNA sequence: TGTGCCAGCAGCTTGAATGCGGCTAGCGGGAGTCCCGAGCAGTTCTTC. The encoded protein is CASSLNAASGSPEQFF.